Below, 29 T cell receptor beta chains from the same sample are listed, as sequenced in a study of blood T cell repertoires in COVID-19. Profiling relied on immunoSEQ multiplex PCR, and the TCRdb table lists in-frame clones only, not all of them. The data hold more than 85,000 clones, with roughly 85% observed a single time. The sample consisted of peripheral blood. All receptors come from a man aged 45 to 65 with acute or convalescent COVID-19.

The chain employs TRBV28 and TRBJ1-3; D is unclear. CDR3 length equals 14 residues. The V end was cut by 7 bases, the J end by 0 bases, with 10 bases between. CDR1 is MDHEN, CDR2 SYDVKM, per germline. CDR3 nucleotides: TGTGCCAGCACCATGGCATCCTCTGGAAACACCATATATTTT. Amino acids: CASTMASSGNTIYF.

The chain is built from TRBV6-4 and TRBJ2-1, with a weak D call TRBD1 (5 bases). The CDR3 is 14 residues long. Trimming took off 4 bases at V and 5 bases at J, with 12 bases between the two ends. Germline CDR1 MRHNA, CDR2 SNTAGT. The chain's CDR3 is CASSAGAGNNEQFF. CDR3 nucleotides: TGTGCCAGCAGTGCTGGGGCAGGAAACAATGAGCAGTTCTTC.

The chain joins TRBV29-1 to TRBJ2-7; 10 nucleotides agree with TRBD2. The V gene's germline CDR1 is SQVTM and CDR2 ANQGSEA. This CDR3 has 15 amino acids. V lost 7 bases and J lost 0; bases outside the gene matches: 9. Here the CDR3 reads CSDTVLAGYSYEQYF. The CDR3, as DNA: TGCAGCGATACCGTACTAGCGGGATACTCCTACGAGCAGTACTTC.

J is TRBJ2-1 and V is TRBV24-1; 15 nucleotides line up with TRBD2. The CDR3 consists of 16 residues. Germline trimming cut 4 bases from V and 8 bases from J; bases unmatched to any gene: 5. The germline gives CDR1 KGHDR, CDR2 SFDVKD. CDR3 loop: CATSDPGLAGGYEQFF. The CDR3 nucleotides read TGTGCCACCAGTGACCCGGGACTAGCGGGAGGATATGAGCAGTTCTTC.

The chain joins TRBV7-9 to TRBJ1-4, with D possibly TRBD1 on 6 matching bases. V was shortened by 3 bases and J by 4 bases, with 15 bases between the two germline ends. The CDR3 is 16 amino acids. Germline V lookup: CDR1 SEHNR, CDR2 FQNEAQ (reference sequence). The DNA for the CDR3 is TGTGCCAGCAGCTTCCCCAAGACAGGACATAATGAAAAACTGTTTTTT. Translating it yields CASSFPKTGHNEKLFF.

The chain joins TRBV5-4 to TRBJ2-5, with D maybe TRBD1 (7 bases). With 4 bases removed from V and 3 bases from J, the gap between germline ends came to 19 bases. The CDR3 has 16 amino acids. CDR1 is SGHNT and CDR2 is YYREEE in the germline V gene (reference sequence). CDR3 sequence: CASSEQGGPSKETQYF. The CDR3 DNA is TGTGCCAGCAGCGAGCAGGGGGGCCCTAGTAAAGAGACCCAGTACTTC.

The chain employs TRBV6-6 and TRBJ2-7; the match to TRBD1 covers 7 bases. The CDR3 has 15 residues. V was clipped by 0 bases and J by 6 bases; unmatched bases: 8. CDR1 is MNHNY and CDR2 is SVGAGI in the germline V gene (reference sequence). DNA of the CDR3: TGTGCCAGCAGTTACTCGAGGGGGCCCCTGGCCGAGCAGTACTTC. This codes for CASSYSRGPLAEQYF.

CDR3 protein: CASTVDPRPDTQYF. The CDR3 nucleotides read TGCGCCAGCACCGTCGACCCTAGGCCAGATACGCAGTATTTT. This chain joins TRBV5-1 and TRBJ2-3; no clear D. There are 14 residues in the CDR3. V was trimmed by 6 bases and J by 4 bases, leaving 15 bases between them. CDR1 and CDR2 from the germline V gene are SGHRS and YFSETQ.

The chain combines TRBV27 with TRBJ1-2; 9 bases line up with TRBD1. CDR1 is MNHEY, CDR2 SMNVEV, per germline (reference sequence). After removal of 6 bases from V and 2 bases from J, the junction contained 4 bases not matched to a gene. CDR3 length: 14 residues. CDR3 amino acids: CASRGQGRNYGYTF. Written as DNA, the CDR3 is TGTGCCAGCAGAGGACAGGGGAGGAACTATGGCTACACCTTC.

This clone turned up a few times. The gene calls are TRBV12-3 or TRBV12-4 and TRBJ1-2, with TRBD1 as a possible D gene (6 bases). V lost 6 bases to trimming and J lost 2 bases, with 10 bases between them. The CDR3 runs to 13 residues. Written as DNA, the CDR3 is TGTGCCAGCAGCCTTAGGGGGAACTATGGCTACACCTTC. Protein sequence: CASSLRGNYGYTF.

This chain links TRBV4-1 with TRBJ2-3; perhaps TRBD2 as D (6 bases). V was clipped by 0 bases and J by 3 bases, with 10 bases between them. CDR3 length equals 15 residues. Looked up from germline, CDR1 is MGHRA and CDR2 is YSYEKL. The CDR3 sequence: CASSQEVLATDTQYF. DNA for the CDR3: TGCGCCAGCAGCCAAGAGGTCCTAGCGACAGATACGCAGTATTTT.

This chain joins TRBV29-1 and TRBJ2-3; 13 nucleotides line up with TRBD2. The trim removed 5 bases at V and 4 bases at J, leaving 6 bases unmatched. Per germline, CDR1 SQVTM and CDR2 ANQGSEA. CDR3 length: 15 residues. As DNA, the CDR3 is TGCAGCGTTATCTTGGGACTAGCGGGACCAGATACGCAGTATTTT. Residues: CSVILGLAGPDTQYF.

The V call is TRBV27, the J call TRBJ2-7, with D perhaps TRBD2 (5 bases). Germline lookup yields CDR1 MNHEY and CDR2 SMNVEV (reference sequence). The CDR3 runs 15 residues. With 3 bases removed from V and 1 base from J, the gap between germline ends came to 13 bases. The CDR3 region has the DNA TGTGCCAGCAGTTTGGCGGAGGTACCTTCCTACGAGCAGTACTTC. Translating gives CASSLAEVPSYEQYF.

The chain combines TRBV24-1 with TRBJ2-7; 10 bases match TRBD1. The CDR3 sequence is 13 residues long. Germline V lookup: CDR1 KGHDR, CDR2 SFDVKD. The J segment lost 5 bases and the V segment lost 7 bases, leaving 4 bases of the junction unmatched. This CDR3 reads CATSGDRGHEQYF. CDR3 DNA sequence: TGTGCCACCAGCGGGGACAGGGGCCACGAGCAGTACTTC.

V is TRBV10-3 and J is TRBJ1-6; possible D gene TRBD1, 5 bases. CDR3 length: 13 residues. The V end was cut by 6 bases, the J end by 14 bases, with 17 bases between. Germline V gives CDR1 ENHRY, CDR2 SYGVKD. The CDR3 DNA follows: TGTGCCATCAGAGATCAGGGCCCCTCGGCCCTCCACTTT. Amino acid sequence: CAIRDQGPSALHF.

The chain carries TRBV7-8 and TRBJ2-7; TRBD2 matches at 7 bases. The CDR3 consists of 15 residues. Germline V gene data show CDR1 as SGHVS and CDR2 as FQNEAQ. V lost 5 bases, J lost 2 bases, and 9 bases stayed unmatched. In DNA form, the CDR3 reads TGTGCCAGCAGCCGGGTTGTGGGAGGGACCTACGAGCAGTACTTC. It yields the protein CASSRVVGGTYEQYF.

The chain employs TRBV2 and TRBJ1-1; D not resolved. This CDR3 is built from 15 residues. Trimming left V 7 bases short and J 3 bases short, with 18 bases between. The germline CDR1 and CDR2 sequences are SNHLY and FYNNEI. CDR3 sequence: CASTQEAFGYTEAFF. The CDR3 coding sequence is TGTGCCAGCACCCAAGAGGCCTTTGGGTACACTGAAGCTTTCTTT.

This CDR3 is CASSDQGPNEKLFF. The CDR3, as DNA: TGTGCCAGCAGTGACCAGGGCCCAAATGAAAAACTGTTTTTT. This chain joins TRBV6-1 and TRBJ1-4; weak D call: TRBD1 (5 bases). The V end was cut by 3 bases, the J end by 5 bases, with 10 bases between. The CDR3 is 14 amino acids. Germline values: CDR1 MNHNS, CDR2 SASEGT.

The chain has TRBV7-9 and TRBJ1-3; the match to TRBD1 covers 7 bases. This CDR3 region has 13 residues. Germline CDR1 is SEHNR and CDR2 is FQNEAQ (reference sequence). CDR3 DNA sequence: TGTGCTCCGGACAGGAGGGCTGGAAACACCATATATTTT. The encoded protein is CAPDRRAGNTIYF.

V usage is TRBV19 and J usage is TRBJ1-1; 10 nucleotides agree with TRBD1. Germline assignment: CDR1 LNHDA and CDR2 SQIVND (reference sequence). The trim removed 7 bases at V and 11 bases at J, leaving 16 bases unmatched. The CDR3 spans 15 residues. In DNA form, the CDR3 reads TGTGCCAGTATGAGGGGACAGGGGTCACGATTCGAGGCTTTCTTT. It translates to CASMRGQGSRFEAFF. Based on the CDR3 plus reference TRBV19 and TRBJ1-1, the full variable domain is DGGITQSPKYLFRKEGQNVTLSCEQNLNHDAMYWYRQDPGQGLRLIYYSQIVNDFQKGDIAEGYSVSREKKESFPLTVTSAQKNPTAFYLCASMRGQGSRFEAFFGQGTRLTVV.

Here the CDR3 reads CAITPPGQGAPEQYF. CDR3 in DNA: TGTGCCATTACCCCTCCGGGACAGGGGGCGCCCGAGCAGTACTTC. This chain links TRBV28 with TRBJ2-7; TRBD1 aligns across 12 bases. Trimming took 10 bases from V and 6 from J; bases not matched to a gene: 13. Germline V gene data show CDR1 as MDHEN and CDR2 as SYDVKM. The CDR3 has 15 residues.

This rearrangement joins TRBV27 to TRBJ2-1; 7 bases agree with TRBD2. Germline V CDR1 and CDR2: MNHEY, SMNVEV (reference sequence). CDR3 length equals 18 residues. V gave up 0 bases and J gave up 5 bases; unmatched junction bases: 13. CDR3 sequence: CASSLSAPDGAGNNEQFF. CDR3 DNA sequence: TGTGCCAGCAGTTTATCGGCCCCCGACGGAGCGGGGAACAATGAGCAGTTCTTC.

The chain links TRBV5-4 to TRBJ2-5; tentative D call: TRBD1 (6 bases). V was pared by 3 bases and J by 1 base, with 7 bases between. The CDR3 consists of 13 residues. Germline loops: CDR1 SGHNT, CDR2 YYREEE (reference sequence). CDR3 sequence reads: CASSSQGQETQYF. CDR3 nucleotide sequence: TGTGCCAGCAGCTCACAGGGCCAAGAGACCCAGTACTTC.

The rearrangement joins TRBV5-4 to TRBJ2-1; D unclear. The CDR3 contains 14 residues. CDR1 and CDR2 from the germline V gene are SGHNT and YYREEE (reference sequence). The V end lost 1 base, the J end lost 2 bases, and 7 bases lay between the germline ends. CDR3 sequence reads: CASSLPGPYNEQFF. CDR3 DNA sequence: TGTGCCAGCAGCTTGCCTGGCCCCTACAATGAGCAGTTCTTC.

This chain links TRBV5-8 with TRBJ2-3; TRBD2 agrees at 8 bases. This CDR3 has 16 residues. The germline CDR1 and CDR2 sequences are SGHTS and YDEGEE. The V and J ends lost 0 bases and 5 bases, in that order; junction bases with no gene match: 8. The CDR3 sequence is CASSLVPGGGLDTQYF. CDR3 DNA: TGTGCCAGCAGCTTGGTACCGGGAGGGGGTCTAGATACGCAGTATTTT. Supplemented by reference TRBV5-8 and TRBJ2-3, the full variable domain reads EAGVTQSPTHLIKTRGQQATLRCSPISGHTSVYWYQQALGLGLQFLLWYDEGEERNRGNFPPRFSGRQFPNYSSELNVNALELEDSALYLCASSLVPGGGLDTQYFGPGTRLTVL.

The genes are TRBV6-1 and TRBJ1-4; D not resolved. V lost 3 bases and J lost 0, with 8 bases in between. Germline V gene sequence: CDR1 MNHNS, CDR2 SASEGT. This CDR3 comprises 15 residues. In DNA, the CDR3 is TGTGCCAGCAGTGATTTCAGGACAACTAATGAAAAACTGTTTTTT. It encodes CASSDFRTTNEKLFF.

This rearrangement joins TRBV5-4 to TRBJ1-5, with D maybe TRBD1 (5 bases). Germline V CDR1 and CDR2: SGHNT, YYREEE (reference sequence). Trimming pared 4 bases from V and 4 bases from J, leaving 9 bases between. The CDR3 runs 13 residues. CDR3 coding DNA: TGTGCCAGCAGCCTGGACATTAATCAGCCCCAGCATTTT. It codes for CASSLDINQPQHF.

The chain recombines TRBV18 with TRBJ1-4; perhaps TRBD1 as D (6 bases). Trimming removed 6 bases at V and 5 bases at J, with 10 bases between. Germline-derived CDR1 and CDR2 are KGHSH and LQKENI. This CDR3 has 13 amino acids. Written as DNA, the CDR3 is TGTGCCAGCTCGAGGACAGAGAATGAAAAACTGTTTTTT. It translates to CASSRTENEKLFF.

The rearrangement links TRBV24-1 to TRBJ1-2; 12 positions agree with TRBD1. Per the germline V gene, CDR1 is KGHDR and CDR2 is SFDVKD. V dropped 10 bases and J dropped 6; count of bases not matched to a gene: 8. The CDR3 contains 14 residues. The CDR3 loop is CATPTGQGAHGYTF. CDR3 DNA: TGTGCCACGCCCACGGGACAGGGGGCGCATGGCTACACCTTC.